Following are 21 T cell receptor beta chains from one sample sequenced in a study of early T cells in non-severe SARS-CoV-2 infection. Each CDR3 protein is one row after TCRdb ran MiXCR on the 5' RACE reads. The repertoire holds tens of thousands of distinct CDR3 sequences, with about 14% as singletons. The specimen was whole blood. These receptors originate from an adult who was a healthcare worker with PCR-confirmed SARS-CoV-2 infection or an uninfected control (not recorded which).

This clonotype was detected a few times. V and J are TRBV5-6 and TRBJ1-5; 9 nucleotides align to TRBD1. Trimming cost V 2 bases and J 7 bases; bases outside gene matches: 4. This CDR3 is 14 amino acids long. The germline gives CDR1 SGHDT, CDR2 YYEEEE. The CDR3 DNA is TGTGCCAGCAGCTTCGGACAGGGGCGGCAGCCCCAGCATTTT. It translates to CASSFGQGRQPQHF.

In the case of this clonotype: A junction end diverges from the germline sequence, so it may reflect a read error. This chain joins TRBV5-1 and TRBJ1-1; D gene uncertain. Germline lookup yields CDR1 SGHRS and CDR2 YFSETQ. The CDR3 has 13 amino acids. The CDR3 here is CASSLKGNTEAFF. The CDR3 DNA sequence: TGCGCCAGCAGCTTGAAGGGTAACACCGAAGCTTTCTTT.

CDR3 residues: CASSSPAGYTF. As DNA, the CDR3 is TGTGCCAGCAGTTCTCCGGCCGGCTACACCTTC. The genes are TRBV28 and TRBJ1-2; unclear D gene. The CDR3 loop spans 11 amino acids. Trimming left V 4 bases short and J 8 bases short, with 8 bases between. The germline CDR1 and CDR2 sequences are MDHEN and SYDVKM.

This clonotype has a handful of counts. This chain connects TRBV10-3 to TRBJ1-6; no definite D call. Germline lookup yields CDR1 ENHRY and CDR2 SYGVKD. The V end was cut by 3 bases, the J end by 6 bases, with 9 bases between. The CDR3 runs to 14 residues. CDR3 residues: CAISDRQSNSPLHF. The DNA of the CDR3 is TGTGCCATCAGTGATCGGCAGAGTAATTCACCCCTCCACTTT.

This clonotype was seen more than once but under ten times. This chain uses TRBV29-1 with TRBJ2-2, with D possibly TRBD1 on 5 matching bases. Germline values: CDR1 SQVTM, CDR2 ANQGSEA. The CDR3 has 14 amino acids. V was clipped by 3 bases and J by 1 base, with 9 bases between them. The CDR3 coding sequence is TGCAGCGTTGATTTGCAGGGGAACACCGGGGAGCTGTTTTTT. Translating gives CSVDLQGNTGELFF.

CDR3 region: CASSPYPGVGNEQFF. For the CDR3, the DNA is TGTGCCAGCAGTCCTTATCCAGGGGTGGGTAATGAGCAGTTCTTC. The chain uses TRBV27 and TRBJ2-1; a weak D match, TRBD1 (6 bases). V was pared by 5 bases and J by 7 bases, with 18 bases between. Germline loops: CDR1 MNHEY, CDR2 SMNVEV (reference sequence). The CDR3 is made up of 15 amino acids.

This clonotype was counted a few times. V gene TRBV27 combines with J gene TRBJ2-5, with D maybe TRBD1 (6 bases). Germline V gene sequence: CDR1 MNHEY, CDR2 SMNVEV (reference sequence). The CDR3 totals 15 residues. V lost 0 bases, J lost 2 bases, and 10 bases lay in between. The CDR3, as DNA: TGTGCCAGCAGTTTATCGATAAGGGGGCAAGAGACCCAGTACTTC. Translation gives CASSLSIRGQETQYF.

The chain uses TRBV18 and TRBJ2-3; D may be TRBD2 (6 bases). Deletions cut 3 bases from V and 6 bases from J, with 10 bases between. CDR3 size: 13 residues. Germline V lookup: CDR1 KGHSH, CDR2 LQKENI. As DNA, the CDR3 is TGTGCCAGCTCACCGTCAGGGAGGGATACGCAGTATTTT. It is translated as CASSPSGRDTQYF.

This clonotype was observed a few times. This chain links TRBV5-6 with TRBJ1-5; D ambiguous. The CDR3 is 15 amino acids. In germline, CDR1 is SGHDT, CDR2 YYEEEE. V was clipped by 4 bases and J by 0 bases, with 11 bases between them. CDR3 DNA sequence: TGTGCCAGCAGCCGCGCCTTAGTTAGCAATCAGCCCCAGCATTTT. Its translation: CASSRALVSNQPQHF.

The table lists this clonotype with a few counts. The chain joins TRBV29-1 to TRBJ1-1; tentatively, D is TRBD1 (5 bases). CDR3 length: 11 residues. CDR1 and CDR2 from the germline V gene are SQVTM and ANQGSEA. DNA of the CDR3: TGCACCACTAATGCGGGGCCGGAGGCTTTCTTT. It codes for CTTNAGPEAFF.

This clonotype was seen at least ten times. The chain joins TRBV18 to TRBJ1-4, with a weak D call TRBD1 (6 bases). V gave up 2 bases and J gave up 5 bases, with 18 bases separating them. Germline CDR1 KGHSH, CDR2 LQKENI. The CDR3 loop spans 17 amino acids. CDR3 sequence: CASSPEQTGRSNEKLFF. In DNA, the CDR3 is TGTGCCAGCTCACCAGAACAAACAGGGAGATCGAATGAAAAACTGTTTTTT. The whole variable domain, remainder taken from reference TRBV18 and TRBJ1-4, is NAGVMQNPRHLVRRRGQEARLRCSPMKGHSHVYWYRQLPEEGLKFMVYLQKENIIDESGMPKERFSAEFPKEGPSILRIQQVVRGDSAAYFCASSPEQTGRSNEKLFFGSGTQLSVL.

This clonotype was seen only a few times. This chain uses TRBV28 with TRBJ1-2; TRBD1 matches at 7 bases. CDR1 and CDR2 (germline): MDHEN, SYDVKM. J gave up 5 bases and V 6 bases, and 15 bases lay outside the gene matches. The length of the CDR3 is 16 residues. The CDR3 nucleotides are TGTGCCAGCAGATCACCCTCGACAGGGCTGAAATATGGCTACACCTTC. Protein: CASRSPSTGLKYGYTF.

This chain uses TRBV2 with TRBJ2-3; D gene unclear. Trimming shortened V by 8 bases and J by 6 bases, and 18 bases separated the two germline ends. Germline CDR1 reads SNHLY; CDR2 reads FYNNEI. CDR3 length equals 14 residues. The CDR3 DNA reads TGTGCCAGCCAACACAGAGAGATTCAGGATACGCAGTATTTT. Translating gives CASQHREIQDTQYF.

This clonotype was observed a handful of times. For the CDR3, the DNA is TGTGCCAGCTCAAACCAAAGGGAGAACACTGAAGCTTTCTTT. The encoded protein is CASSNQRENTEAFF. This chain links TRBV18 with TRBJ1-1; D call uncertain. The CDR3 covers 14 residues. V was trimmed by 5 bases and J by 1 base, leaving 11 bases between them. Germline V CDR1 and CDR2: KGHSH, LQKENI.

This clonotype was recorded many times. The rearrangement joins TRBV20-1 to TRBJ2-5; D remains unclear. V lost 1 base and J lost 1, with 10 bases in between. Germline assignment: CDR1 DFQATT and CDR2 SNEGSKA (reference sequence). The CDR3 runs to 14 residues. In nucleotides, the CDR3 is TGCAGTGCTAGAGGGGCGCGGATCCAAGAGACCCAGTACTTC. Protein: CSARGARIQETQYF.

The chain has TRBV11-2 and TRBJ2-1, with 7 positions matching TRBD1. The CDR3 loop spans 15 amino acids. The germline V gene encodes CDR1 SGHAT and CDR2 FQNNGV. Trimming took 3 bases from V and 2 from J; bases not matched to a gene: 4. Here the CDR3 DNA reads TGTGCCAGCAGCTTGACAGGGAATCCCTACAATGAGCAGTTCTTC. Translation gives CASSLTGNPYNEQFF.

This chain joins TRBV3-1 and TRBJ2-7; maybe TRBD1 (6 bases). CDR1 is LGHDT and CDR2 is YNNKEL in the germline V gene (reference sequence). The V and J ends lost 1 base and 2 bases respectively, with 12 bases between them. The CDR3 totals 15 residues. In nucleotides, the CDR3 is TGTGCCAGCAGCCAAGCTAACGACAGGACCTACGAGCAGTACTTC. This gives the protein CASSQANDRTYEQYF.

The CDR3 is CAWSSGTEYEQYF. CDR3 bases: TGTGCCTGGTCTTCCGGGACGGAGTACGAGCAGTACTTC. This chain connects TRBV30 to TRBJ2-7, with D possibly called TRBD1 or TRBD2 (5 bases each). This CDR3 has 13 amino acids. Germline V gene lookup returns CDR1 GTSNPN and CDR2 SVGIG (reference sequence). V was pared by 5 bases and J by 4 bases, with 15 bases between.

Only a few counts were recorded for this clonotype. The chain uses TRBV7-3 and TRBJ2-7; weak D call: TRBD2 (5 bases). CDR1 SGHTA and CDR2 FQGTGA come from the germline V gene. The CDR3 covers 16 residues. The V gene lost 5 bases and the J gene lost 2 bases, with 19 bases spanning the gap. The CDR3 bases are TGTGCCAGCAGCCCCGGTCACAACCTAGCTCCCTACGAGCAGTACTTC. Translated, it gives CASSPGHNLAPYEQYF.

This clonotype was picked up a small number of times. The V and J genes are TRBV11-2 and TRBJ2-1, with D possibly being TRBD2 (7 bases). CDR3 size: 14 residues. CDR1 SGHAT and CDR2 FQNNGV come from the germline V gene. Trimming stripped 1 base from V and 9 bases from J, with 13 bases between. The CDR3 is CASSLVGGAGEQFF. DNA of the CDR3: TGTGCCAGCAGCTTAGTAGGGGGGGCAGGTGAGCAGTTCTTC.

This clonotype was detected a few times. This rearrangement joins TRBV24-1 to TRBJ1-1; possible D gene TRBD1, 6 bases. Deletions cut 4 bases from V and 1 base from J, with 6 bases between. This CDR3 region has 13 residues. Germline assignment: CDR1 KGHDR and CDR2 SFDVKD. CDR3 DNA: TGTGCCACCAGTGAGGGACAGAACACTGAAGCTTTCTTT. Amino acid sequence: CATSEGQNTEAFF.